This TCR beta chain stems from a study of cytomegalovirus exposure and HLA in healthy donors. Both 60 Vbeta primers and 13 Jbeta primers went into the PCR. The method was immunoSEQ multiplex PCR; TCRdb's version includes in-frame clones alone and lacks a portion of them. The repertoire consists of under 150,000 clones, with approximately 80% occurring once and the leading ten covering 4.5% to 6.5%. Between the trimmed V and J ends, which lost 8 bases and 5 bases, there was a span of 15 bases. Germline lookup yields CDR1 LNHNV and CDR2 YYDKDF (reference sequence). CDR3 size: 13 residues. Material for sequencing was PBMCs. The chain couples TRBV15 to TRBJ2-5; D is unclear. This receptor was identified in a male donor in good health and CMV-seronegative. The CDR3 nucleotides read TGTGCCACCTCCGAGGCGGTCGGCGAGACCCAGTACTTC. Residues: CATSEAVGETQYF.